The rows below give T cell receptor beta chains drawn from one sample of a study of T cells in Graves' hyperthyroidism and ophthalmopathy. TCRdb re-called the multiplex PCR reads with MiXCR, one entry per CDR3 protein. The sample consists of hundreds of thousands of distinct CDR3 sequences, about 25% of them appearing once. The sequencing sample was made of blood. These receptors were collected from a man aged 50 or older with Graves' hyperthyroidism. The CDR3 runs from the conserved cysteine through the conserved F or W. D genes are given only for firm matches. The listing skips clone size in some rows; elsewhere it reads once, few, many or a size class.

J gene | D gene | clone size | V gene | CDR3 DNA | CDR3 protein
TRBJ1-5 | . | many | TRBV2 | TGTGCCAGCAGACCCCAGACAGGCCTCAATCAGCCCCAGCATTTT | CASRPQTGLNQPQHF
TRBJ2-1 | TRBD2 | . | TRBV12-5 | TGTGCTAGTGGTTTGGTCCTAGCGGGGGGTGAGCAGTTCTTC | CASGLVLAGGEQFF
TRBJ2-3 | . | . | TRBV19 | TGTGCCAGTAGTATTTTGGGGGGGCGCGAGACTACGCAGTATTTT | CASSILGGRETTQYF
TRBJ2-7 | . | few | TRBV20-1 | TGCAGTGCTAGACCCCAACTAGCTGACTACGAGCAGTACTTC | CSARPQLADYEQYF
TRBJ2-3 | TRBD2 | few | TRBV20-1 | TGCAGTGCGGCCGGGACTAGCGGGAGACCAGATACGCAGTATTTT | CSAAGTSGRPDTQYF
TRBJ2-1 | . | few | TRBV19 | TGTGCCAGTAGTCACGCGACGGTTTCCTACAATGAGCAGTTCTTC | CASSHATVSYNEQFF
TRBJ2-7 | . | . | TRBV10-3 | TGTGCCATCATGCGGGGCTCCACCTACGAGCAGTACTTC | CAIMRGSTYEQYF
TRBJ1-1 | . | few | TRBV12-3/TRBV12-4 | TGTGCCAGCAGTCGCGAGGGAAGCACTGAAGCTTTCTTT | CASSREGSTEAFF
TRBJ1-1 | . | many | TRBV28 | TGTGCCAGCAGTCTGGGGACCCTGGGCACTGAAGCTTTCTTT | CASSLGTLGTEAFF
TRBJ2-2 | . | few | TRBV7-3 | TGTGCCAGCAGCTTTCACGTGAACACCGGGGAGCTGTTTTTT | CASSFHVNTGELFF
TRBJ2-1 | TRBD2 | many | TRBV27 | TGTGCCAGCAGTTCGCCTCTAGCGGGAGTGAACAATGAACAGTTCTTC | CASSSPLAGVNNEQFF
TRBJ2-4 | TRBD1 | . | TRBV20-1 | TGCAGTGCTAGAGATCCCGGGACAGGCTACAAAAACATTCAGTACTTC | CSARDPGTGYKNIQYF
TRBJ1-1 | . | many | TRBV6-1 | TGTGCCAGCAGTGGTGCGTTTGGCACTGAAGCTTTCTTT | CASSGAFGTEAFF
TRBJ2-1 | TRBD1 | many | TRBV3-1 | TGTGCCAGCAGCCCCTGGGACAGTTTGGATGAGCAGTTCTTC | CASSPWDSLDEQFF
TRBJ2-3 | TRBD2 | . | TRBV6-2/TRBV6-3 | TGTGCCAGCAGTTACGGGACTAGCGGTAGCACAGATACGCAGTATTTT | CASSYGTSGSTDTQYF
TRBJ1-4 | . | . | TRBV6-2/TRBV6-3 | TGTGCCAGCAGTCAGTTCGGGGGCAATGAAAAACTGTTTTTT | CASSQFGGNEKLFF
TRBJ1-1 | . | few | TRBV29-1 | TGCAGCGTTGTTGAGTTAACTGAAGCTTTCTTT | CSVVELTEAFF
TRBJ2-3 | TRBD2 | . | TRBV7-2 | TGTGCCAGCAGCTCAGCCGGGGGGGGCTCAGGTACGCAGTATTTT | CASSSAGGGSGTQYF
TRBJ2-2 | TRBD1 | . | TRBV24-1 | TGTGCCACCATGGGACAGGGGGATACTACCGGGGAGCTGTTTTTT | CATMGQGDTTGELFF
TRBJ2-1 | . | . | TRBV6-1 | TGTGCCAGCAGTGAAGCGATATGGGACCCAGCTTCCAAGTACAATGAGCAGTTCTTC | CASSEAIWDPASKYNEQFF
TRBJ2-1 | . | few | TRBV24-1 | TGTGCCACCAGTGATTTGAAGTATGAGCAGTTCTTC | CATSDLKYEQFF
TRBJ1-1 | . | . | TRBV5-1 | TGCGCCAGCAGCACCGACAGGCCGAACACTGAAGCTTTCTTT | CASSTDRPNTEAFF
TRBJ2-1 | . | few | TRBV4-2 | TGTGCCAGCAGCCAAGTACAGGGCGACAATGAGCAGTTCTTC | CASSQVQGDNEQFF